The T cell receptor (beta chain) under discussion was sequenced for a study of shared clonotypes between healthy human individuals. In replicate PCRs of sorted subsets, roughly 200 ng DNA, roughly 31,000 T cell genomes, was used. Sequenced by immunoSEQ multiplex PCR; TCRdb stores in-frame clones only, minus some. The sample gives nearly 2 million clones, less than 95% of which show up once; roughly 1.2% is in the top ten. Positive CCR7 selection of CD45RO-negative cells yielded the naive CD8 cells, and terminally differentiated effector memory CD45RA+ cells were excluded. Findings and caveats of the study: Relative to memory subsets, naive subsets generally showed larger estimated richness. Having only a few donors restricted how much genetic and exposure-history diversity was captured. Among a few donors, about 5% of naive CD4 clonotypes were found in common.

V was trimmed by 6 bases and J by 0 bases, leaving 15 bases between them. Germline V lookup: CDR1 MNHEY, CDR2 SMNVEV (reference sequence). This CDR3 is built from 15 residues. As regards this clone: The target antigen is unknown.

This TCR derives from a man aged 18 to 29 in good health. This chain uses TRBV27 with TRBJ2-7; D is possibly TRBD1 (6 bases). The sequencing input was naive CD8+ T cells sorted from blood. The CDR3, as DNA: TGTGCCAGCAGGTACAGGGTTGGGGCCTCCTACGAGCAGTACTTC. Translation: CASRYRVGASYEQYF.